The present T cell receptor (beta chain) was sequenced within a study of blood T cell repertoires in COVID-19. Study-level information: Italy, Spain and the United States were the sources of the convalescent and acute COVID-19 samples.

The germline CDR1 and CDR2 sequences are LNHNV and YYDKDF (reference sequence). Trimming pared 2 bases from V and 2 bases from J, leaving 28 bases between. The CDR3 is made up of 21 amino acids. As handled by the study authors: Amplifying reference gene primers gave estimates of nucleated cell counts. Using immunoSEQ multiplex PCR, the repertoire was profiled, and TCRdb retains in-frame clones only, with some absent. V and J calls and clone size are those listed in that table; D and trimming were worked out from the DNA. The repertoire has 120,000 to 150,000 clones, over 75% of them found once; the top ten carry 8%.

The sequence was obtained from an older woman with COVID-19, enrolled during active disease. The chain employs TRBV15 and TRBJ1-5; D perhaps matches TRBD1 (6 bases). Sequencing was performed on peripheral blood. In DNA, the CDR3 is TGTGCCACCAGCAGACCCTTGGTCCAGGGGAACCCATATACGGGCAATCAGCCCCAGCATTTT. Protein product: CATSRPLVQGNPYTGNQPQHF. The full variable domain, in which reference TRBV15 and TRBJ1-5 provide the parts outside the CDR3, is DAMVIQNPRYQVTQFGKPVTLSCSQTLNHNVMYWYQQKSSQAPKLLFHYYDKDFNNEADTPDNFQSRRPNTSFCFLDIRSPGLGDTAMYLCATSRPLVQGNPYTGNQPQHFGDGTRLSIL.